This T cell receptor beta chain was recovered during a study of blood T cell repertoires in COVID-19. Study summary: The United States, Italy and Spain supplied acute and convalescent COVID-19 samples. T cells, B-cell-depleted T cells, or PBMCs supplied cDNA or gDNA.

Source study methods: Amplified reference gene primers provided the basis for estimating nucleated cell counts. TCRdb's copy holds only in-frame clones and misses some; the assay was immunoSEQ multiplex PCR. V, J and clone size derive from that table, while D and trimming were established from the DNA sequence. The sample records about 78,000 clones, about 90% being singletons. Germline assignment: CDR1 WSHSY and CDR2 SAAADI. The V and J ends lost 3 bases and 2 bases respectively, with 4 bases between them. The CDR3 totals 12 residues. This sequence originates from a woman aged 50 to 65 in a cohort sampled during active COVID-19. The chain is built from TRBV10-2 and TRBJ1-2; D remains unclear. The sequenced sample consisted of peripheral blood. The CDR3 here is CASSDRNYGYTF. The CDR3 nucleotides read TGCGCCAGCAGTGACAGGAACTATGGCTACACCTTC.